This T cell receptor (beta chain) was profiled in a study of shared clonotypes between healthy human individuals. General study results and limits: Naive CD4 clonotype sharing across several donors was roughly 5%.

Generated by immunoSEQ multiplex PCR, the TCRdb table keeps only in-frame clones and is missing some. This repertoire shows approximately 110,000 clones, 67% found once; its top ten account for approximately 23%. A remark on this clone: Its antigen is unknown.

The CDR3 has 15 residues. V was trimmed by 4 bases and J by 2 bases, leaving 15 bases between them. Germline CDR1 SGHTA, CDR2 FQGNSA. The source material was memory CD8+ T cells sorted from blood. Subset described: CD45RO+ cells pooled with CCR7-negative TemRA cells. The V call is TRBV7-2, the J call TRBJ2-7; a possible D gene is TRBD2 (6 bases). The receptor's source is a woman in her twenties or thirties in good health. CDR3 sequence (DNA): TGTGCCAGCAGCTCAAGGCTAGCGTTAACCTACGAGCAGTACTTC. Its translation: CASSSRLALTYEQYF. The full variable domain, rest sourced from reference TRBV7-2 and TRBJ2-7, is GAGVSQSPSNKVTEKGKDVELRCDPISGHTALYWYRQSLGQGLEFLIYFQGNSAPDKSGLPSDRFSAERTGGSVSTLTIQRTQQEDSAVYLCASSSRLALTYEQYFGPGTRLTVT.